This T cell receptor beta chain emerged from a study of vaccination effects on CD4 cells after COVID-19. Across the whole study: As their vaccination, participants received two doses of either BNT162b2 or mRNA-1273.

With respect to this clone: The antigen remains undetermined.

Sequencing was preceded by expansion of antigen-specific CD4+ T cells with viral peptide pools in the ViraFEST assay. At the end of around eleven days of culture, CD4+ T cells were isolated. Vaccinees lacked prior SARS-CoV-2 infection and tested negative for nucleocapsid antibodies. Profiling relied on immunoSEQ multiplex PCR, and the TCRdb table lists in-frame clones only, not all of them. The table has around 25,000 clones, about three quarters seen once. Germline lookup yields CDR1 SGHAT and CDR2 FQNNGV. There are 13 residues in the CDR3. V lost 6 bases to trimming and J lost 8 bases, with 13 bases between them. Study-level results: Within healthy vaccinees, only 1 of 255 vaccine-induced clones displayed cross-reactivity with common cold coronaviruses. Late post-vaccination, clones induced by infection and those induced by vaccine underwent marked clonal contraction.

This receptor was taken from a human donor who received a COVID-19 vaccine. The material sequenced was CD4+ T cells from PBMCs cultured with SARS-CoV-2 spike peptides, taken before COVID-19 vaccination. The V and J genes are TRBV11-2 and TRBJ1-4; D possibly corresponds to TRBD1 (5 bases). The CDR3 nucleotides read TGTGCCAGCAGTGGCGCAGGGCGAGAAAAACTGTTTTTT. Its protein is CASSGAGREKLFF.